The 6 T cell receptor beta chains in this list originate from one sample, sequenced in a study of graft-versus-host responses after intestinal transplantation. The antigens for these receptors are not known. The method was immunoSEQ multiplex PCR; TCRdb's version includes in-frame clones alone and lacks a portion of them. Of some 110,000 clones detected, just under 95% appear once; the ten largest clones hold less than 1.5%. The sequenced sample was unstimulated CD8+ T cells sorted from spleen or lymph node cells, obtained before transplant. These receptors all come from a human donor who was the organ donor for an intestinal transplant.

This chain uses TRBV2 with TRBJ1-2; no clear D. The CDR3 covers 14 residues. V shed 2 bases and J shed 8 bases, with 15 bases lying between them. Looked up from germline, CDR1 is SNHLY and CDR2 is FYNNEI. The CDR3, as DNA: TGTGCCAGCAGTGAAATAGTCCAGCTCCGGGGCTACACCTTC. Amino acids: CASSEIVQLRGYTF.

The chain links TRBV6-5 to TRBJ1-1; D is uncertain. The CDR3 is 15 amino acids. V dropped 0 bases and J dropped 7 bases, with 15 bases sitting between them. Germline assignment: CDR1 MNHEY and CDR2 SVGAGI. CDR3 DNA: TGTGCCAGCAGTTACTCCCCGGAGGGATCGATTGAAGCTTTCTTT. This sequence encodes CASSYSPEGSIEAFF.

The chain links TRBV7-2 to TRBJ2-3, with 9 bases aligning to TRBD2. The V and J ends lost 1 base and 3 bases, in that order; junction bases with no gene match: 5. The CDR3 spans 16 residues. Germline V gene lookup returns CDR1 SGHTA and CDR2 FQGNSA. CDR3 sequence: CASSLGAGGRTDTQYF. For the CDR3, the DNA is TGTGCCAGCAGCTTAGGAGCGGGAGGTAGGACAGATACGCAGTATTTT.

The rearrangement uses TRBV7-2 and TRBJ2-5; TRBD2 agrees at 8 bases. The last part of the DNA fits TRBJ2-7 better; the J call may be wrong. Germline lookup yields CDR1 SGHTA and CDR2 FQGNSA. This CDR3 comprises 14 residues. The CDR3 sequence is CASSHSGVAYEQYF. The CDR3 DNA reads TGTGCCAGCAGCCATAGCGGGGTAGCCTACGAGCAGTACTTC.

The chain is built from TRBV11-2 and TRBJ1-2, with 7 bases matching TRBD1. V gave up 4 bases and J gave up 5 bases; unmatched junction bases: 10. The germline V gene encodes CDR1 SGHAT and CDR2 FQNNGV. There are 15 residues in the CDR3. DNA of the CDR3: TGTGCCAGCAGCTCATCCCGGACAGGAACGTATGGCTACACCTTC. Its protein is CASSSSRTGTYGYTF. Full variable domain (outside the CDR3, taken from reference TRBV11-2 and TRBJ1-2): EAGVAQSPRYKIIEKRQSVAFWCNPISGHATLYWYQQILGQGPKLLIQFQNNGVVDDSQLPKDRFSAERLKGVDSTLKIQPAKLEDSAVYLCASSSSRTGTYGYTFGSGTRLTVV.

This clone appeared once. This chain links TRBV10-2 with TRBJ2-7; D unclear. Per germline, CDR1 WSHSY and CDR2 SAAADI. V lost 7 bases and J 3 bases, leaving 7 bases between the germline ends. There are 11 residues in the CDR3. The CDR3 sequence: CASTKNYEQYF. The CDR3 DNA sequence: TGCGCCAGCACAAAGAACTACGAGCAGTACTTC.